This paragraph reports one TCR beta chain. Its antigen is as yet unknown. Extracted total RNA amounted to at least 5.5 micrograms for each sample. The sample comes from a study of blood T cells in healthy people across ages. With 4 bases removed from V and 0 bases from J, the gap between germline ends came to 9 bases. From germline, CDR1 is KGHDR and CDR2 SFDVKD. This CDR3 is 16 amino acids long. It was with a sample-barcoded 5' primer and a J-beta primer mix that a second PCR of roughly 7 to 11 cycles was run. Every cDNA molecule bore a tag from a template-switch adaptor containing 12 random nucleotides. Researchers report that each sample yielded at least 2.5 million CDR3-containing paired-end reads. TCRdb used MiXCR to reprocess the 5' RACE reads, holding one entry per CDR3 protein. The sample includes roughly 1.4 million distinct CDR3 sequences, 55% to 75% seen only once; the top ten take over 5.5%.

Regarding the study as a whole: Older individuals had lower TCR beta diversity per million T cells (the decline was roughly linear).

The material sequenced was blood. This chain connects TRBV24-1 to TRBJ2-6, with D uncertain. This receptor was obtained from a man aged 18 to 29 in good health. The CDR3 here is CATSDPESSGANVLTF. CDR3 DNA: TGTGCCACCAGTGACCCGGAGAGCTCTGGGGCCAACGTCCTGACTTTC.